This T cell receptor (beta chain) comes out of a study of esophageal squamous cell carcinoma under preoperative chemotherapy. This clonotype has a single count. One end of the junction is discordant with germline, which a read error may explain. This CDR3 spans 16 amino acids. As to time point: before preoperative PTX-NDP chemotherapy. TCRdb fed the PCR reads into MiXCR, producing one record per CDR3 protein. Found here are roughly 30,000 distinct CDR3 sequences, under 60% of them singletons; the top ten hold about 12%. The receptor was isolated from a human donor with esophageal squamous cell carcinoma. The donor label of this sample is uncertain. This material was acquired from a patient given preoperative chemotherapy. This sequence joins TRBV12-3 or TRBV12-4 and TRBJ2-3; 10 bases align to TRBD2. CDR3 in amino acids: CASSLERLAGTDIQYF. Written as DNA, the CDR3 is TGTGCCAGCAGTTTAGAGAGACTAGCGGGCACAGATATTCAGTATTTC.